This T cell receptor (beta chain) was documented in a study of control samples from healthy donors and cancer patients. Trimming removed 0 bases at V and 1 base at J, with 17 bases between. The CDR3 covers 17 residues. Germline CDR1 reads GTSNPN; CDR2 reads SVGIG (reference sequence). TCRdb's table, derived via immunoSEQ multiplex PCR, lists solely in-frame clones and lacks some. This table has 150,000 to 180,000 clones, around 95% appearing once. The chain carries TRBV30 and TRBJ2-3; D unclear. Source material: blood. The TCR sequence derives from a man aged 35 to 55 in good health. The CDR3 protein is CAWSVGSYLEGTDTQYF. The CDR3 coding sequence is TGTGCCTGGAGTGTAGGGTCCTACTTGGAAGGCACAGATACGCAGTATTTT.